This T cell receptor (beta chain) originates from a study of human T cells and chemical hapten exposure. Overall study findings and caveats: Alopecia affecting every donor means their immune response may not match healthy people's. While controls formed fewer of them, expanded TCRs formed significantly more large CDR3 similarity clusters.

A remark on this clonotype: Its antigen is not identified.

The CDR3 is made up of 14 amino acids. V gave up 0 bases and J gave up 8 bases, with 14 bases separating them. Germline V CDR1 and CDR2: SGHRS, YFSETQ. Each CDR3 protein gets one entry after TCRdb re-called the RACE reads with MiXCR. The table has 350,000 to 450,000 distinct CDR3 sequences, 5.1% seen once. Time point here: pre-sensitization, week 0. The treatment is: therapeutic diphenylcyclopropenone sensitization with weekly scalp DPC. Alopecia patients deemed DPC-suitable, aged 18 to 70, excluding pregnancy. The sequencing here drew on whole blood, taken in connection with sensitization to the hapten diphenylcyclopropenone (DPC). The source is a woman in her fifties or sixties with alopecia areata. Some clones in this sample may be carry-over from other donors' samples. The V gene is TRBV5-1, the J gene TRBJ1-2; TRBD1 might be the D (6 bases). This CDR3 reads CASSLEFGGEGYTF. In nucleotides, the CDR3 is TGCGCCAGCAGCTTGGAATTCGGGGGCGAAGGCTACACCTTC. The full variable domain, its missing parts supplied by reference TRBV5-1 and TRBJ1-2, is KAGVTQTPRYLIKTRGQQVTLSCSPISGHRSVSWYQQTPGQGLQFLFEYFSETQRNKGNFPGRFSGRQFSNSRSEMNVSTLELGDSALYLCASSLEFGGEGYTFGSGTRLTVV.